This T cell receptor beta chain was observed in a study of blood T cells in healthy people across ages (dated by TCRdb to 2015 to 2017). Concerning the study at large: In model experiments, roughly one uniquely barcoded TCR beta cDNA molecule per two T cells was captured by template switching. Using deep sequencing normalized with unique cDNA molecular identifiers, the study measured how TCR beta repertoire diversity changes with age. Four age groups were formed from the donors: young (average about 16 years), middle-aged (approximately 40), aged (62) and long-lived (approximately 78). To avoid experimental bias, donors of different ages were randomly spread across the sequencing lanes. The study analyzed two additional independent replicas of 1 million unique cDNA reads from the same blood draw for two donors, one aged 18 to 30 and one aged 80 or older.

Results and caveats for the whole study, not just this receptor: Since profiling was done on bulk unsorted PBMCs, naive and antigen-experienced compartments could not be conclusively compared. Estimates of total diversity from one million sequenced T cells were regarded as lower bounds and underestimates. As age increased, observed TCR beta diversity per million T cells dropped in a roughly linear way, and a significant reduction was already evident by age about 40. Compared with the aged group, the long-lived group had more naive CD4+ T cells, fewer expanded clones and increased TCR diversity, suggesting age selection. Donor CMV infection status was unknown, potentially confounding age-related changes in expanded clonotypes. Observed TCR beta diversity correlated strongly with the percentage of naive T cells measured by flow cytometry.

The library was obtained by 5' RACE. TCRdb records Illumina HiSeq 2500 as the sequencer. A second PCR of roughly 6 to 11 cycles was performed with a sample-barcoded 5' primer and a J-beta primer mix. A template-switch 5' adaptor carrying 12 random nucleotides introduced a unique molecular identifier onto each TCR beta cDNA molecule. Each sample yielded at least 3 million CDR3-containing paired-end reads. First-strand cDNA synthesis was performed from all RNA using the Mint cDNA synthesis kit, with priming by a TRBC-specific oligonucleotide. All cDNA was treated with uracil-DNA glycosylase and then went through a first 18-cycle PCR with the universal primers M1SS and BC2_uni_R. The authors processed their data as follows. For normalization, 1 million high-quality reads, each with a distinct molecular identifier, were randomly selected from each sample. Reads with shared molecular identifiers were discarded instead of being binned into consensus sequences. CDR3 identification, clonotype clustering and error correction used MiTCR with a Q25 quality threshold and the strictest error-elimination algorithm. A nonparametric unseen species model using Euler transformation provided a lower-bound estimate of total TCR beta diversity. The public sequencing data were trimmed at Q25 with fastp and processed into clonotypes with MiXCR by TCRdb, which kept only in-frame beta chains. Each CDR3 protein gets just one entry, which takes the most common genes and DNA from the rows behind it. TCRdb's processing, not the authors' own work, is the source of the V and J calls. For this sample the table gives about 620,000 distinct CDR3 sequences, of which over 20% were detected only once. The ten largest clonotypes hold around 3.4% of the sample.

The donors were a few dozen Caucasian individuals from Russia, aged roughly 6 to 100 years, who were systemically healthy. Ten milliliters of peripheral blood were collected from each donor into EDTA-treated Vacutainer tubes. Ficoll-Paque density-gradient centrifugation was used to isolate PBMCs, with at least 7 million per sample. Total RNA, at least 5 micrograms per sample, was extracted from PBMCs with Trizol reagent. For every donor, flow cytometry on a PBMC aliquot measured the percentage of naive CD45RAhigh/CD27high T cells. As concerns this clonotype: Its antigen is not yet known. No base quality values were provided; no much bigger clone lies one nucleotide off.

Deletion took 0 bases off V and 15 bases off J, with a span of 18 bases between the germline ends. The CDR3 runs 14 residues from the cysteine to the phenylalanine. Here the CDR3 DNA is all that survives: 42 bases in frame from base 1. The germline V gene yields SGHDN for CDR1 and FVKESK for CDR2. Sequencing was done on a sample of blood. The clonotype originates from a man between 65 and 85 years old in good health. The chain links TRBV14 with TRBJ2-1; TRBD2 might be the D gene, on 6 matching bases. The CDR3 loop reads CASSQEVPLAVRFF. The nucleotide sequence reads TGTGCCAGCAGCCAAGAGGTACCACTAGCAGTAAGGTTCTTC.